The 25 T cell receptor beta chains listed next were all sequenced from one sample in a study of spatial heterogeneity in lung cancer. Time point specified: sample taken at primary tumor resection. Sequencing was performed on whole RNA extracted from tumor and nontumor lung tissue, or from frozen PBMC, and the material was left unsorted. A single record per CDR3 protein comes from TCRdb applying MiXCR to the 5' RACE reads. This table holds about 50,000 distinct CDR3 sequences, approximately 7.6% found once. The material was PBMCs, obtained at surgery. All receptors come from a female donor with early-stage non-small cell lung cancer.

The chain has TRBV6-2 or TRBV6-3 and TRBJ1-5; D unclear. With 4 bases removed from V and 5 bases from J, the gap between germline ends came to 12 bases. This CDR3 spans 14 amino acids. Germline CDR1 reads MNHEY; CDR2 reads SVGEGT. CDR3 in DNA: TGTGCCAGCAGTTCCCATGGGCTCTATCAGCCCCAGCATTTT. Protein product: CASSSHGLYQPQHF.

In its sample, this clonotype was seen many times. The V gene is TRBV7-2, the J gene TRBJ2-4, with D perhaps matching TRBD1 or TRBD2 (6 bases each). Germline V gives CDR1 SGHTA, CDR2 FQGNSA. V was clipped by 3 bases and J by 0 bases, with 15 bases between them. The CDR3 runs to 17 residues. CDR3 residues: CASSLGGWNVAKNIQYF. CDR3 nucleotide sequence: TGTGCCAGCAGCTTGGGGGGCTGGAATGTAGCCAAAAACATTCAGTACTTC.

The rearrangement joins TRBV10-3 to TRBJ2-1; 8 bases align to TRBD1. V lost 0 bases and J lost 5; bases outside the gene matches: 0. Germline values: CDR1 ENHRY, CDR2 SYGVKD. This CDR3 contains 14 residues. The CDR3 DNA is TGTGCCATCAGTGAGTCGACAGGGGACAATGAGCAGTTCTTC. It specifies CAISESTGDNEQFF.

This clonotype was counted between two and nine times. The chain is built from TRBV30 and TRBJ1-6; 7 nucleotides agree with TRBD1. CDR1 is GTSNPN, CDR2 SVGIG, per germline (reference sequence). With 2 bases clipped from V and 7 bases from J, the junction kept 5 bases outside the gene matches. The CDR3 spans 14 residues. Here the CDR3 DNA reads TGTGCCTGGAGTCGGGGGACAGAAAATTCACCCCTCCACTTT. This gives the protein CAWSRGTENSPLHF.

The table lists this clonotype with many counts. The V and J genes are TRBV12-3 or TRBV12-4 and TRBJ1-1, with 11 bases lining up with TRBD1. V lost 6 bases and J lost 6; bases outside the gene matches: 9. CDR3 size: 15 residues. CDR3 protein: CASSQGQGGKSEAFF. The CDR3 DNA reads as TGTGCCAGCAGCCAGGGACAGGGGGGGAAATCTGAAGCTTTCTTT.

This chain links TRBV9 with TRBJ2-7; D may be TRBD2 (5 bases). The CDR3 runs to 12 residues. V was shortened by 4 bases and J by 7 bases, with 12 bases between the two germline ends. Germline V CDR1 and CDR2: SGDLS, YYNGEE. CDR3 amino acids: CASSLPPGEQYF. CDR3 coding DNA: TGTGCCAGCAGCCTTCCCCCGGGGGAGCAGTACTTC.

This clonotype was observed a single time. This chain connects TRBV4-1 to TRBJ2-3, with 13 nucleotides matching TRBD2. The germline gives CDR1 MGHRA, CDR2 YSYEKL. The CDR3 sequence is 18 residues long. Germline trimming cut 2 bases from V and 2 bases from J; bases unmatched to any gene: 7. CDR3: CASSQPRLAGGLTDTQYF. The CDR3 region has the DNA TGCGCCAGCAGCCAACCCCGACTAGCGGGGGGCCTCACAGATACGCAGTATTTT.

In its sample, this clonotype was seen many times. This chain links TRBV29-1 with TRBJ2-3; D uncertain. Deletions cut 7 bases from V and 3 bases from J, with 14 bases between. The CDR3 runs to 13 residues. Germline V gene data show CDR1 as SQVTM and CDR2 as ANQGSEA. CDR3 in amino acids: CSAREEQTDTQYF. The CDR3 bases are TGCAGCGCTAGAGAGGAACAGACAGATACGCAGTATTTT.

V gene TRBV5-6 combines with J gene TRBJ2-2, with a tentative D call TRBD2 (5 bases). Deletions cut 4 bases from V and 6 bases from J, with 10 bases between. CDR3 length: 13 amino acids. CDR1 is SGHDT, CDR2 YYEEEE, per germline. The CDR3 DNA follows: TGTGCCAGCAGCCACAGAGCGGCCGGGGAGCTGTTTTTT. It encodes CASSHRAAGELFF.

The genes are TRBV5-1 and TRBJ1-1; D gene ambiguous. Germline V gene data show CDR1 as SGHRS and CDR2 as YFSETQ. Trimming removed 3 bases from V and 3 bases from J, with 9 bases in between. This CDR3 region has 13 residues. CDR3 nucleotides: TGCGCCAGCAGCTCAGAACTAGACACTGAAGCTTTCTTT. It is translated as CASSSELDTEAFF. Drawing the rest from reference TRBV5-1 and TRBJ1-1, the complete variable domain is KAGVTQTPRYLIKTRGQQVTLSCSPISGHRSVSWYQQTPGQGLQFLFEYFSETQRNKGNFPGRFSGRQFSNSRSEMNVSTLELGDSALYLCASSSELDTEAFFGQGTRLTVV.

This clonotype was counted many times. This chain uses TRBV5-1 with TRBJ1-5, with 10 bases identical to TRBD1. This CDR3 region has 15 residues. From germline, CDR1 is SGHRS and CDR2 YFSETQ. The J segment lost 5 bases and the V segment lost 4 bases, leaving 6 bases of the junction unmatched. The CDR3 DNA reads as TGCGCCAGCAGCACGGGGACAGGGGTTGATCAGCCCCAGCATTTT. Its protein is CASSTGTGVDQPQHF.

This chain uses TRBV4-3 with TRBJ2-6; D may match TRBD1 or TRBD2 (5 bases each). The CDR3 is 17 residues long. Trimming left V 0 bases short and J 4 bases short, with 13 bases between. Per the germline V gene, CDR1 is LGHNA and CDR2 is YSLEER. The CDR3 DNA sequence: TGCGCCAGCAGCCAAGACTCTTGGGGGACCGGGGCCAACGTCCTGACTTTC. Amino acids: CASSQDSWGTGANVLTF.

This clonotype turned up a few times. The rearrangement uses TRBV6-6 and TRBJ2-2, with TRBD1 matching 7 bases. CDR1 and CDR2 (germline): MNHNY, SVGAGI (reference sequence). There are 15 residues in the CDR3. J was trimmed by 0 bases and V by 6 bases; bases with no gene match: 4. CDR3 residues: CASSPGTANTGELFF. CDR3 bases: TGTGCCAGCAGCCCAGGGACAGCGAACACCGGGGAGCTGTTTTTT.

The V call is TRBV5-6, the J call TRBJ2-1; the D gene is possibly TRBD1 (5 bases). Trimming took off 1 base at V and 2 bases at J, with 13 bases between the two ends. The CDR3 runs 16 residues. Germline CDR1 SGHDT, CDR2 YYEEEE. CDR3 loop: CASSLLQVPAYNEQFF. The CDR3 region has the DNA TGTGCCAGCAGCTTGTTACAGGTTCCTGCCTACAATGAGCAGTTCTTC. Full variable domain (remainder filled in from reference TRBV5-6 and TRBJ2-1): DAGVTQSPTHLIKTRGQQVTLRCSPKSGHDTVSWYQQALGQGPQFIFQYYEEEERQRGNFPDRFSGHQFPNYSSELNVNALLLGDSALYLCASSLLQVPAYNEQFFGPGTRLTVL.

The rearrangement uses TRBV6-5 and TRBJ2-2, with a weak D call TRBD2 (6 bases). V was clipped by 8 bases and J by 3 bases, with 7 bases between them. This CDR3 has 12 residues. Germline CDR1 MNHEY, CDR2 SVGAGI. This CDR3 is CASRLDTGELFF. The DNA of the CDR3 is TGTGCCAGCCGACTAGACACCGGGGAGCTGTTTTTT.

This clonotype occurred many times. The rearrangement uses TRBV27 and TRBJ2-2, with D possibly matching TRBD2 (5 bases). The V end lost 3 bases, the J end lost 4 bases, and 15 bases lay between the germline ends. Germline CDR1 reads MNHEY; CDR2 reads SMNVEV (reference sequence). CDR3 length equals 16 residues. This chain's CDR3 is CASSFTATGITGELFF. CDR3 DNA sequence: TGTGCCAGCAGTTTTACGGCAACGGGGATCACCGGGGAGCTGTTTTTT.

This clonotype was seen a handful of times. The chain has TRBV5-1 and TRBJ2-6, with a possible D match to TRBD2 (5 bases). Trimming left V 4 bases short and J 1 base short, with 18 bases between. The CDR3 runs to 18 residues. The germline CDR1 and CDR2 sequences are SGHRS and YFSETQ. CDR3: CASSAREPLYSGANVLTF. The CDR3 DNA reads TGCGCCAGCAGCGCAAGGGAGCCCCTATATTCTGGGGCCAACGTCCTGACTTTC.

The rearrangement joins TRBV6-5 to TRBJ2-3; maybe TRBD1 (5 bases). Trimming left V 4 bases short and J 3 bases short, with 11 bases between. The germline V gene has CDR1 MNHEY and CDR2 SVGAGI. There are 14 residues in the CDR3. This CDR3 reads CASSSAGQTDTQYF. CDR3 sequence (DNA): TGTGCCAGCAGTTCGGCAGGGCAAACAGATACGCAGTATTTT.

The chain uses TRBV7-2 and TRBJ2-7; maybe TRBD1 (5 bases). CDR3 length: 14 residues. V was trimmed by 4 bases and J by 7 bases, leaving 17 bases between them. The germline V gene encodes CDR1 SGHTA and CDR2 FQGNSA. The CDR3 DNA is TGTGCCAGCAGCTCGCCCTGGGGAAGGGGAGAGCAGTACTTC. It yields the protein CASSSPWGRGEQYF.

This clonotype turned up a few times. The rearrangement joins TRBV7-2 to TRBJ2-6; no reliable D call. Trimming took off 4 bases at V and 0 bases at J, with 13 bases between the two ends. The germline CDR1 and CDR2 sequences are SGHTA and FQGNSA. The CDR3 totals 17 residues. CDR3 sequence (DNA): TGTGCCAGCAGCTCGTCAAGACTGATCTCTGGGGCCAACGTCCTGACTTTC. The encoded protein is CASSSSRLISGANVLTF.

The CDR3 spells CAPSRGGTGELFF. In nucleotides, the CDR3 is TGTGCCCCCAGTCGCGGGGGCACCGGGGAGCTGTTTTTT. The chain is built from TRBV7-9 and TRBJ2-2, with 7 bases aligning to TRBD2. V gave up 11 bases and J gave up 4 bases; unmatched junction bases: 7. The germline V gene has CDR1 SEHNR and CDR2 FQNEAQ (reference sequence). This CDR3 comprises 13 residues.

The chain employs TRBV5-1 and TRBJ1-2; 7 bases are a match to TRBD1. The CDR3 sequence is 14 residues long. With V trimmed by 3 bases and J by 2 bases, 4 bases remained unmatched. Germline CDR1 and CDR2: SGHRS and YFSETQ. The CDR3 protein is CASSSRTGNYGYTF. The CDR3 bases are TGCGCCAGCAGCTCCCGGACAGGCAACTATGGCTACACCTTC.

In this sample, this clonotype turned up many times. V usage is TRBV5-1 and J usage is TRBJ2-7, with D perhaps matching TRBD1 (5 bases). V lost 4 bases and J lost 0, with 17 bases in between. This CDR3 has 16 amino acids. Germline-derived CDR1 and CDR2 are SGHRS and YFSETQ. CDR3 DNA: TGCGCCAGCAGCCTGGTCCAGGGTAGGAGCTCCTACGAGCAGTACTTC. Residues: CASSLVQGRSSYEQYF.

This sequence joins TRBV4-1 and TRBJ2-2, with TRBD2 identical over 15 bases. CDR3 length: 21 amino acids. CDR1 and CDR2 from the germline V gene are MGHRA and YSYEKL. V was pared by 0 bases and J by 5 bases, with 13 bases of the junction left unmatched. CDR3 in DNA: TGCGCCAGCAGCCAAGAACGACTCAGGACTAGCGGGGGGGCTCGGACCGGGGAGCTGTTTTTT. This sequence encodes CASSQERLRTSGGARTGELFF.

This clonotype was counted between two and nine times. The gene calls are TRBV5-1 and TRBJ2-1, with 13 bases identical to TRBD2. The CDR3 is 18 amino acids. V trimming: 4 bases; J trimming: 0 bases; junction bases outside the gene matches: 7. Germline assignment: CDR1 SGHRS and CDR2 YFSETQ. The CDR3 DNA sequence: TGCGCCAGCAGCGCCGGGACTAGCGGGGCCTACTCCTACAATGAGCAGTTCTTC. It specifies CASSAGTSGAYSYNEQFF. The whole variable domain, remainder taken from reference TRBV5-1 and TRBJ2-1, is KAGVTQTPRYLIKTRGQQVTLSCSPISGHRSVSWYQQTPGQGLQFLFEYFSETQRNKGNFPGRFSGRQFSNSRSEMNVSTLELGDSALYLCASSAGTSGAYSYNEQFFGPGTRLTVL.